This T cell receptor beta chain was captured by sequencing in a study of blood T cell repertoires in COVID-19. Study context: Sample material is recorded as cDNA or gDNA derived from T cells, B-cell-depleted T cells, or PBMCs.

Germline V CDR1 and CDR2: KGHDR, SFDVKD. V lost 9 bases and J 0 bases, leaving 10 bases between the germline ends. The CDR3 runs to 13 residues. Study processing details: Amplification of reference gene primers was used by the study to estimate nucleated cell counts. The assay was immunoSEQ multiplex PCR, and TCRdb's table has in-frame clones only and misses some. V and J calls and clone size are those listed in that table; D and trimming were worked out from the DNA. The sample yields about 150,000 clones, roughly 80% seen once. The chain employs TRBV24-1 and TRBJ2-5, with D possibly being TRBD1 (5 bases). The material sequenced was peripheral blood. The source of this sequence is a man between 65 and 80 years old with active or convalescent COVID-19. CDR3 sequence: CATSDSYQETQYF. CDR3 nucleotides: TGTGCCACCTCTGACAGCTACCAAGAGACCCAGTACTTC.